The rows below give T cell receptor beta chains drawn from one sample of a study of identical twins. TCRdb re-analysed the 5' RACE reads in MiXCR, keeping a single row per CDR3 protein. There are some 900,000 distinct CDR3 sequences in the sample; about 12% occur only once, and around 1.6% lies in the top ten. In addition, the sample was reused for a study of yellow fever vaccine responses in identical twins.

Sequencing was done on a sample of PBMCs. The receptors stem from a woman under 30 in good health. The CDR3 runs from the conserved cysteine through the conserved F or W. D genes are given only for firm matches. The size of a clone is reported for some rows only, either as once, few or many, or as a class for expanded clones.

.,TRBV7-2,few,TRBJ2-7,CASSSRFSYEQYF,TGTGCCAGCAGCTCTCGATTTAGCTACGAGCAGTACTTC
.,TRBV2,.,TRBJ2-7,CASSTWLQDYEQYF,TGTGCCAGCAGCACCTGGCTACAAGACTACGAGCAGTACTTC
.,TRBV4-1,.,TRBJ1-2,CASSQENLIYGYTF,TGCGCCAGCAGCCAAGAAAATCTTATCTATGGCTACACCTTC
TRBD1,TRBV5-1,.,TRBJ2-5,CASSSKSPGGAETQYF,TGCGCCAGCAGCTCGAAAAGCCCAGGGGGCGCAGAGACCCAGTACTTC
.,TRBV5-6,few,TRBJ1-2,CASSFQAGDYGYTF,TGTGCCAGCAGCTTTCAGGCGGGCGACTATGGCTACACCTTC
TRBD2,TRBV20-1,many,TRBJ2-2,CSKAGGTGELFF,TGCAGTAAAGCGGGGGGAACCGGGGAGCTGTTTTTT
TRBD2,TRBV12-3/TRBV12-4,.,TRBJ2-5,CASRVAGGPGETQYF,TGTGCCAGCAGGGTAGCGGGAGGGCCGGGAGAGACCCAGTACTTC
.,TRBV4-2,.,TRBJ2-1,CASSQGVASSSYNEQFF,TGTGCCAGCAGCCAAGGGGTAGCCTCTAGCTCCTACAATGAGCAGTTCTTC
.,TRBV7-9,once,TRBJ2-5,CASTLTPQETQYF,TGTGCCAGCACCCTGACACCTCAAGAGACCCAGTACTTC
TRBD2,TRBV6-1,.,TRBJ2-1,CASIGGGGSYNEQFF,TGTGCCAGCATCGGGGGGGGCGGGTCCTACAATGAGCAGTTCTTC
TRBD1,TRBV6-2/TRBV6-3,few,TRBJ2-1,CASSYPGQGANNEQFF,TGTGCCAGCAGTTACCCGGGACAGGGGGCTAACAATGAGCAGTTCTTC
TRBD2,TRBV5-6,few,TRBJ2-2,CASSRGLAGGFTGELFF,TGTGCCAGCAGCAGGGGACTAGCGGGGGGTTTCACCGGGGAGCTGTTTTTT
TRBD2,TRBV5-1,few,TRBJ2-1,CASSLDGTSDSGEQFF,TGCGCCAGCAGCCTCGACGGGACTAGTGACTCCGGTGAGCAGTTCTTC
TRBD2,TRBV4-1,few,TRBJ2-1,CASSLLEGGSNEQFF,TGCGCCAGCAGCCTCTTGGAGGGAGGGAGCAATGAGCAGTTCTTC
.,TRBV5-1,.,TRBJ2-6,CASSKRAGANVLTF,TGCGCCAGCAGCAAACGCGCTGGGGCCAACGTCCTGACTTTC
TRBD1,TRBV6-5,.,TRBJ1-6,CASSYSTGGASSYNSPLHF,TGTGCCAGCAGTTACTCGACAGGGGGTGCGAGCTCCTATAATTCACCCCTCCACTTT
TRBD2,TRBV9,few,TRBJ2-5,CASSVASGSRETQYF,TGTGCCAGCAGCGTGGCTAGCGGGAGTCGCGAGACCCAGTACTTC
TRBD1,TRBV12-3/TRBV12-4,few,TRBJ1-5,CASRGDRGRNQPQHF,TGTGCCAGCAGGGGGGACAGGGGGCGAAATCAGCCCCAGCATTTT
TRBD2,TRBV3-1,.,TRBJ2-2,CASSKPGLAGPANTGELFF,TGTGCCAGCAGCAAGCCGGGACTAGCGGGCCCCGCGAACACCGGGGAGCTGTTTTTT
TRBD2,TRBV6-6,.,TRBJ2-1,CASTPGGFNEQFF,TGTGCCAGCACCCCGGGGGGGTTCAATGAGCAGTTCTTC
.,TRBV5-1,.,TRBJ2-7,CASSSRQDALVDKQYF,TGCGCCAGCAGCTCAAGACAGGACGCCCTTGTGGACAAGCAGTACTTC
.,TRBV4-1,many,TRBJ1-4,CASSPRQRSEKLFF,TGCGCCAGCAGCCCCCGACAGAGGAGTGAAAAACTGTTTTTT
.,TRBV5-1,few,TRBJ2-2,CASSLAATGAGSGELFF,TGCGCCAGCAGCTTGGCGGCTACCGGGGCTGGCTCCGGGGAGCTGTTTTTT
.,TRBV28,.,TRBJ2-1,CASSSNGKRGEQFF,TGTGCCAGCAGTTCCAACGGGAAAAGGGGTGAGCAGTTCTTC
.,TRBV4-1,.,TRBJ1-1,CASSQELAWGTEAFF,TGCGCCAGCAGCCAAGAGTTAGCGTGGGGCACTGAAGCTTTCTTT
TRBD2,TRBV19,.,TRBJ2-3,CASTHRAGVPDTQYF,TGTGCCAGTACCCACCGAGCGGGAGTCCCAGATACGCAGTATTTT
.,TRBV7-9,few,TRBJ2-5,CASSLERVAQYF,TGTGCCAGCAGCTTAGAGCGGGTGGCCCAGTACTTC
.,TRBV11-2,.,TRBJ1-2,CASSLKGDASTF,TGTGCCAGCAGCTTAAAAGGGGACGCCAGCACCTTC
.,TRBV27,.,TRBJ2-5,CASSRLSSDLQETQYF,TGTGCCAGCAGCCGACTGAGTAGCGACCTCCAAGAGACCCAGTACTTC
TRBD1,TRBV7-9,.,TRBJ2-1,CASSFSKQGTNNEQFF,TGTGCCAGCAGCTTCAGCAAACAGGGGACGAACAATGAGCAGTTCTTC
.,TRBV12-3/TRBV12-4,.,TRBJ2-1,CASIGGTYNEQFF,TGTGCCAGCATCGGGGGGACATACAATGAGCAGTTCTTC
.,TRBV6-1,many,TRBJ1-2,CASSRTANYGYTF,TGTGCCAGCAGTCGGACAGCTAACTATGGCTACACCTTC
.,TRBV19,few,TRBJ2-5,CASSIIDRWETQYF,TGTGCCAGTAGTATTATCGACAGATGGGAGACCCAGTACTTC
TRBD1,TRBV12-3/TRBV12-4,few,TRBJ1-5,CASSSSGTGDQPQHF,TGTGCCAGCAGTTCCTCCGGGACAGGCGATCAGCCCCAGCATTTT
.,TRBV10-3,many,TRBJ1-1,CAISETSNEAFF,TGTGCCATCAGTGAGACCTCTAATGAAGCTTTCTTT
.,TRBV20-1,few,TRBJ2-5,CSATPTGHETQYF,TGCAGTGCCACGCCTACAGGGCACGAGACCCAGTACTTC
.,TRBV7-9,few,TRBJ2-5,CASSYRSGRQETQYF,TGTGCCAGCAGCTATCGGAGCGGGCGACAAGAGACCCAGTACTTC
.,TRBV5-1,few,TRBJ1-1,CASSLAGAAEAFF,TGCGCCAGCAGCTTGGCAGGGGCCGCTGAAGCTTTCTTT
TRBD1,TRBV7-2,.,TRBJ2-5,CASSLYQGAGETQYF,TGTGCCAGCAGCTTATACCAGGGGGCGGGAGAGACCCAGTACTTC
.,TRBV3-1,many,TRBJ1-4,CASSQEARLNEKLFF,TGTGCCAGCAGCCAAGAGGCCAGACTTAATGAAAAACTGTTTTTT
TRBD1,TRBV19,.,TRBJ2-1,CASRLMGQGNEQFF,TGTGCCAGTAGACTTATGGGACAGGGCAATGAGCAGTTCTTC
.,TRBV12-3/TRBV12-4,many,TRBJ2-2,CASTPGTANTGELFF,TGTGCCAGCACCCCTGGTACAGCGAACACCGGGGAGCTGTTTTTT
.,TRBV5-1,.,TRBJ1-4,CASSLVTGGEKLFF,TGCGCCAGCAGCTTGGTGACCGGCGGGGAAAAACTGTTTTTT
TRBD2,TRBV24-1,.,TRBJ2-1,CATSLTSGIYNEQFF,TGTGCCACCAGTCTGACTAGCGGGATCTACAATGAGCAGTTCTTC